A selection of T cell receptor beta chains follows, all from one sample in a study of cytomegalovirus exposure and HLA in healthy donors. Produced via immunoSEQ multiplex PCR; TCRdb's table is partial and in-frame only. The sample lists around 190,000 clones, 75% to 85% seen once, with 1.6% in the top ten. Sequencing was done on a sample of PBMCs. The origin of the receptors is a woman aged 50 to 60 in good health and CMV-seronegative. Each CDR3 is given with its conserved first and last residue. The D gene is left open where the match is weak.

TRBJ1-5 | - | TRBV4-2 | TGTGCCAGCAGTCGTTACTTACAGGGAAATCAGCCCCAGCATTTT | CASSRYLQGNQPQHF
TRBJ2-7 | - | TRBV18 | TGTGCCAGCTCACCACCGGGGCAGGGAGGTAGCGGAGCATACGAGCAGTACTTC | CASSPPGQGGSGAYEQYF
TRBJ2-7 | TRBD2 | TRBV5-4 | TGTGCCAGCAGCTCCCTTACGACTAGCGGGAGGAGTTTTTGGCACTTC | CASSSLTTSGRSFWHF
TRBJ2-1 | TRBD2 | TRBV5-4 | TGTGCCAGCAGCTTCCTAGCGGGGGGAAATGAGCAGTTCTTC | CASSFLAGGNEQFF
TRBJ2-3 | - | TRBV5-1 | TGCGCCAGCAATACCCGTCCCGTTACGGGCACAGATACGCAGTATTTT | CASNTRPVTGTDTQYF
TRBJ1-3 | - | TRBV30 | TGTGCCTGGAGTAGCCGTATGGCAAACAGTCGTATCTCTGGAAACACCATATATTTT | CAWSSRMANSRISGNTIYF
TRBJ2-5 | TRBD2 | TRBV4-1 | TGCGCCAGCAGCCAAGGGACTAGCGGGGGGCAAGAGACCCAGTACTTC | CASSQGTSGGQETQYF
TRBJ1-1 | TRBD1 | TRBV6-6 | TGTGCCAGCAGCCGACAGGTCGCAGGGGGCACTGAAGCTTTCTTT | CASSRQVAGGTEAFF
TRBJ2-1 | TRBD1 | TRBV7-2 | TGTGCCAGCAGCTCACAGGGGGTCCTCGCCTACAATGAGCAGTTCTTC | CASSSQGVLAYNEQFF
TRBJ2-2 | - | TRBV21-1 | TGTGCCAGCAGCAGTACACAGGGTTTGGGCACCGGGGAGCTGTTTTTT | CASSSTQGLGTGELFF
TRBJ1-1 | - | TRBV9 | TGTGCCAGCAGCGTAGGAAGGCCAGGGAGGTCCACTGAAGCTTTCTTT | CASSVGRPGRSTEAFF
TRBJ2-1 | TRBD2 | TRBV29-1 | TGCAGCGTTGAGCGAGGGACTAGCCCGTACAATGAGCAGTTCTTC | CSVERGTSPYNEQFF
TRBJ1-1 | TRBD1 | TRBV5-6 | TGTGCCAGCGGACATCGGACAGGGGGGTCTGAAGCTTTCTTT | CASGHRTGGSEAFF
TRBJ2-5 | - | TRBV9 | TGTGCCAGCAGCGCTGGGGGGGGCCGGGAAGAGACCCAGTACTTC | CASSAGGGREETQYF
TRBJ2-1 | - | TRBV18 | TGTGCCAGCTCACCAAGCGCCAGGGCGGATGAGCAGTTCTTC | CASSPSARADEQFF
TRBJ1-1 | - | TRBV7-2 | TGTGCCAGCAGCTTAGTGGTAGAGAACACTGAAGCTTTCTTT | CASSLVVENTEAFF